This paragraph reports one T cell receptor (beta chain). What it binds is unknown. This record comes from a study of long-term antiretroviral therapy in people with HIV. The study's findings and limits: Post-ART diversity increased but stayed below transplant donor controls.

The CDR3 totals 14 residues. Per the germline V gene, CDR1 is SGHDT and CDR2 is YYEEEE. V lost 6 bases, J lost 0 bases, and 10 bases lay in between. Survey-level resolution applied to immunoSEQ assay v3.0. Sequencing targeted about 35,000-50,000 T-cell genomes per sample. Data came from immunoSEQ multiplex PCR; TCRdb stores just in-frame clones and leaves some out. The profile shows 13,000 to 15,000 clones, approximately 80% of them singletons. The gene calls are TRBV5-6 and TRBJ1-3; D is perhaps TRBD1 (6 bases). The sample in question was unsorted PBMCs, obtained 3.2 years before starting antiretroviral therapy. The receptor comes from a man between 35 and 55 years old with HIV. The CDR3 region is CASNGQSSGNTIYF. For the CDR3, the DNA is TGTGCCAGCAATGGACAGAGCTCTGGAAACACCATATATTTT.